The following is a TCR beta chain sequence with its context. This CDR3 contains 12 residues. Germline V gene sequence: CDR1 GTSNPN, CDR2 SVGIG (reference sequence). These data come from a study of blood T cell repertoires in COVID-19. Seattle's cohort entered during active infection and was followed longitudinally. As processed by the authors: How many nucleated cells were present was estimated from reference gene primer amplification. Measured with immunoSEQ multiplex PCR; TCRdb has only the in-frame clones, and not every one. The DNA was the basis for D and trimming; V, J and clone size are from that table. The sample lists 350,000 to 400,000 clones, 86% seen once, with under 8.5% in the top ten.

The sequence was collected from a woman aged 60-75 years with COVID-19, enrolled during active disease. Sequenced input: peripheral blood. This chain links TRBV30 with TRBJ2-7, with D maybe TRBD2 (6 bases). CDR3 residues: CATQGGSYEQYF. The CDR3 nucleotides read TGTGCTACGCAGGGAGGATCCTACGAGCAGTACTTC.